Listed below are T cell receptor beta chains from one sample, sequenced in a study of T cell responses to AZD1222 COVID-19 vaccine. Some clones are missing from TCRdb's copy, which holds only in-frame ones; the method was immunoSEQ multiplex PCR. Here the sample spans approximately 140,000 clones, around nine tenths being singletons. The sample here was peripheral blood, taken 28 days after the second AZD1222 dose. These receptors originate from an adult who received the AZD1222 COVID-19 vaccine. The CDR3 runs from the conserved cysteine through the conserved F or W. The D gene is left open where the match is weak. The size of a clone is reported for some rows only, either as once, few or many, or as a class for expanded clones.

d_call j_call v_call clone_size cdr3_nt cdr3_aa
NA TRBJ2-1 TRBV3-1/TRBV3-2 NA TGTGCCAGCAGCCATGGGACATCTAATGAGCAGTTCTTC CASSHGTSNEQFF
NA TRBJ2-1 TRBV2 once TGTGCCAGCTCTCCTAGCGCTGGTGAGCAGTTCTTC CASSPSAGEQFF
NA TRBJ2-3 TRBV2 NA TGTGCCAGCACGCCCTCAGCCTACACAGATACGCAGTATTTT CASTPSAYTDTQYF
NA TRBJ1-6 TRBV7-9 NA TGTGCCAGCAGCTTTTGGGTCTCCTATAATTCACCCCTCCACTTT CASSFWVSYNSPLHF
NA TRBJ1-2 TRBV7-2 NA TGTGCCGGAAGCACCGGGGGTAGCTATGGCTACACCTTC CAGSTGGSYGYTF
NA TRBJ1-6 TRBV11-2 NA TGTGCCAGCAGCTCGGGCCCCCTGAGGAATTCACCCCTCCACTTT CASSSGPLRNSPLHF
TRBD1 TRBJ1-3 TRBV6-2/TRBV6-3 NA TGTGCCAGCAGTTACGGGACAGGGTCCGGAAACACCATATATTTT CASSYGTGSGNTIYF
NA TRBJ1-2 TRBV27 NA TGTGCCAGCAGTCTCGGCAACCCCGGGAGTTATGGCTACACCTTC CASSLGNPGSYGYTF
NA TRBJ2-7 TRBV18 NA TGTGCCAGCTCACCGTGGGGCGACCATTCCTACGAGCAGTACTTC CASSPWGDHSYEQYF
NA TRBJ1-1 TRBV29-1 NA TGCAGCGTTTTACCTACGGACACTGAAGCTTTCTTT CSVLPTDTEAFF
TRBD1 TRBJ2-3 TRBV24-1 NA TGTGCCACACGAGCGTCGGGACAGGGGGTAGATACGCAGTATTTT CATRASGQGVDTQYF
NA TRBJ2-1 TRBV5-8 NA TGTGCCAGCAGCTTGGCCGTTGTCTCCTACAATGAGCAGTTCTTC CASSLAVVSYNEQFF
TRBD1 TRBJ1-2 TRBV6-2/TRBV6-3 NA TGTGCCAGCAGTCAGGGGGACTATGGCTACACCTTC CASSQGDYGYTF
NA TRBJ2-2 TRBV7-6 NA TGTGCCAGCAGCAACCGACTGCCCAAGAACACCGGGGAGCTGTTTTTT CASSNRLPKNTGELFF
TRBD1 TRBJ2-2 TRBV4-1 NA TGCGCCAGCAGCCAAGATCCAGGGGGCATGAACACCGGGGAGCTGTTTTTT CASSQDPGGMNTGELFF
NA TRBJ1-5 TRBV4-2 NA TGTGCCAGCAGCCAAGATCAGGGGTCCAGGATCTATAGCAATCAGCCCCAGCATTTT CASSQDQGSRIYSNQPQHF
TRBD2 TRBJ2-2 TRBV9 NA TGTGCCAGCAGCCATTCCACTACTTTAGCGGGAGGGCCTGCCGGGGAGCTGTTTTTT CASSHSTTLAGGPAGELFF
NA TRBJ2-1 TRBV7-2 NA TGTGCCAGCAGCCTTCGCTCCTACAATGAGCAGTTCTTC CASSLRSYNEQFF
NA TRBJ1-3 TRBV12-3/TRBV12-4 NA TGTGCCACCCGGGGTGGAAACACCATATATTTT CATRGGNTIYF
NA TRBJ1-1 TRBV7-8 NA TGTGCCAGCAGCTCGCAGGGGTCGCTGAACACTGAAGCTTTCTTT CASSSQGSLNTEAFF
NA TRBJ1-1 TRBV19 NA TGTGCCAGTAAAACGGGGGGAGGAGTCACTGAAGCTTTCTTT CASKTGGGVTEAFF
NA TRBJ2-1 TRBV10-3 NA TGTGCCATCACTCCCTCGGGGGACCCCTACAATGAGCAGTTCTTC CAITPSGDPYNEQFF
NA TRBJ2-2 TRBV18 few TGTGCCAGCTCACAAACTTACCGGGAGCCCGGGGAGCTGTTTTTT CASSQTYREPGELFF
NA TRBJ1-6 TRBV27 NA TGTGCCAGCAGCCTACTCTCCGGGGCCGGCAGCGACTCACCCCTCCACTTT CASSLLSGAGSDSPLHF
TRBD1 TRBJ1-5 TRBV5-6 NA TGTGCCAGCAGTCGACAGGGTTGGCAGCCCCAGCATTTT CASSRQGWQPQHF
TRBD1 TRBJ2-2 TRBV19 NA TGTGCCAGTAGTCCCTGGACAGGGGAGAACACCGGGGAGCTGTTTTTT CASSPWTGENTGELFF
TRBD1 TRBJ1-2 TRBV29-1 NA TGCAGCGTTGTGGGACAGGGGCCAATCTATGGCTACACCTTC CSVVGQGPIYGYTF
TRBD1 TRBJ1-2 TRBV29-1 NA TGCAGCGTTGGCGGGACAGGGGTAAGGAAGTATGGCTACACCTTC CSVGGTGVRKYGYTF
TRBD1 TRBJ1-4 TRBV5-6 NA TGTGCCAGCAGCTTGGGATGGGGACAGAATGAAAAACTGTTTTTT CASSLGWGQNEKLFF
NA TRBJ1-3 TRBV6-5 NA TGTGCCAGCAGTTACTCCCCAGAAAGCTCTGGAAACACCATATATTTT CASSYSPESSGNTIYF
NA TRBJ2-3 TRBV5-1 NA TGCGCCAGCAGCTTGGTAGGGGATAGCACAGATACGCAGTATTTT CASSLVGDSTDTQYF
NA TRBJ1-4 TRBV24-1 NA TGTGCCACCAGTGATTCGAGAAATGAAAAACTGTTTTTT CATSDSRNEKLFF
TRBD1 TRBJ2-2 TRBV5-1 NA TGCGCCAGCAGCACGGGACAGACCGTGGGCACCGGGGAGCTGTTTTTT CASSTGQTVGTGELFF
NA TRBJ1-5 TRBV6-1 NA TGTGCCAGCAGTGAGCTCCCAGGGGATCAGCCCCAGCATTTT CASSELPGDQPQHF
NA TRBJ2-6 TRBV7-3 few TGTGCCAGCAGCCCCGGGGCTGGGGCCAACGTCCTGACTTTC CASSPGAGANVLTF
TRBD2 TRBJ2-7 TRBV9 NA TGTGCCAGCACCCCGGGACTAGCGGGGGCCGGCTACGAGCAGTACTTC CASTPGLAGAGYEQYF
TRBD2 TRBJ2-1 TRBV23-1 NA TGCGCCAGGGAGGAGGCACTAGCGGGGCGCGGGTACAATGAGCAGTTCTTC CAREEALAGRGYNEQFF
NA TRBJ2-1 TRBV29-1 NA TGCAGCGCACCTAGCGGAGGGGGGCTTGAGCAGTTCTTC CSAPSGGGLEQFF
NA TRBJ2-6 TRBV6-1 NA TGTGCCAGCAGTGAAAGGGGTTCTGGGGCCAACGTCCTGACTTTC CASSERGSGANVLTF
NA TRBJ2-2 TRBV6-7 NA TGTGCCAGCAGGGAAATCGGCCGGCGGGAGCTGTTTTTT CASREIGRRELFF
NA TRBJ2-3 TRBV25-1 NA TGTGCCAGCAGTGACCCCGGCCCGAACCCCCAGTATTTT CASSDPGPNPQYF
TRBD1 TRBJ1-5 TRBV18 NA TGTGCCAGCTCACCCCGGGACCAGGGGGGGCCCCAGCATTTT CASSPRDQGGPQHF
TRBD1 TRBJ2-1 TRBV28 NA TGTGCCAGCAGTGCCGGGACAGGGATCGATGAGCAGTTCTTC CASSAGTGIDEQFF
NA TRBJ2-6 TRBV5-6 NA TGTGCCAGCCAGGAGGGGGGGGCCAACGTCCTGACTTTC CASQEGGANVLTF
NA TRBJ2-7 TRBV2 NA TGTGCCAGCAGTTCGGGGCCAAGCGAGCAGTACTTC CASSSGPSEQYF
TRBD1 TRBJ2-2 TRBV24-1 NA TGTGCCACCAGTGACACAGGGGGTAAGAACACCGGGGAGCTGTTTTTT CATSDTGGKNTGELFF
NA TRBJ2-3 TRBV29-1 NA TGCAGCGTTGATATGGGGGCTAGCACAGATACGCAGTATTTT CSVDMGASTDTQYF
NA TRBJ1-1 TRBV7-8 NA TGTGCCAGCAGCTTAGCGGGGGCCCACACTGAAGCTTTCTTT CASSLAGAHTEAFF
NA TRBJ1-5 TRBV29-1 NA TGCAGCGTTGCTTTTGTAGGGGGTGGTCAGCCCCAGCATTTT CSVAFVGGGQPQHF
TRBD1 TRBJ2-7 TRBV7-6 NA TGTGCCAGCAGCCCCCGCGGGGGACAGGGTAGCTACGAGCAGTACTTC CASSPRGGQGSYEQYF
NA TRBJ1-1 TRBV18 NA TGTGCCAGCTCACCACAGGGATCGGGGGTCGACACTGAAGCTTTCTTT CASSPQGSGVDTEAFF
TRBD2 TRBJ2-7 TRBV6-4 NA TGTGCCAGCAGCCTACTAGCGGGTCACGAGCAGTACTTC CASSLLAGHEQYF
TRBD2 TRBJ2-3 TRBV11-2 NA TGTGCCAGCAAAACCGGGACTAGCGGGACCCTGTTTCGGGATACGCAGTATTTT CASKTGTSGTLFRDTQYF
TRBD1 TRBJ1-1 TRBV27 NA TGTGCCAGCAGTTTCTCCCCCGACAGGGGGCGCTTCGAAGCTTTCTTT CASSFSPDRGRFEAFF